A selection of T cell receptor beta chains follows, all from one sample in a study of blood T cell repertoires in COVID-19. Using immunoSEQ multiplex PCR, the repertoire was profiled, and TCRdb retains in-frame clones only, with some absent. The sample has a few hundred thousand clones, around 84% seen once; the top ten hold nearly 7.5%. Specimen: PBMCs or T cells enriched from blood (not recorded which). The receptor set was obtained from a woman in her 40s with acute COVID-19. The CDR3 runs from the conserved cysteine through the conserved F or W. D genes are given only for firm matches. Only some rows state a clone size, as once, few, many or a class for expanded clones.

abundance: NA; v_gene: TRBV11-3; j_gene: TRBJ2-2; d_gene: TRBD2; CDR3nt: TGTGCCAGCAGCTCGACAAGAGGACTAGCCGGAACCGGGGAGCTGTTTTTT; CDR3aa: CASSSTRGLAGTGELFF
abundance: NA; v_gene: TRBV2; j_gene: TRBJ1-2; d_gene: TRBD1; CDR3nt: TGTGCCAGCAGTGGGGGACAGGGGGATAACTATGGCTACACCTTC; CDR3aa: CASSGGQGDNYGYTF
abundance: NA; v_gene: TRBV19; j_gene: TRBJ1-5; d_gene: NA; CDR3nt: TGTGCCAGTAGTCAATCACAGGTTCGGAATCAGCCCCAGCATTTT; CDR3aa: CASSQSQVRNQPQHF
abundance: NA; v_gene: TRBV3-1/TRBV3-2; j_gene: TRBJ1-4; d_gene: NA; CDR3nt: TGTGCCAGCAGCCAAACAGATGAAAAACTGTTTTTT; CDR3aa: CASSQTDEKLFF
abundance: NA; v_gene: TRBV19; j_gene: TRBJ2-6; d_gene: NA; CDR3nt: TGTGCCAGTAGTCCCGACGGGACTGGGGCCAACGTCCTGACTTTC; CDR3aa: CASSPDGTGANVLTF
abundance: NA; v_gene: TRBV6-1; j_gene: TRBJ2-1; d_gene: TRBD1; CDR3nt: TGTGCCAGCAGTGAGTGGTTTCCCCGGACAGGGAGAAATGAGCAGTTCTTC; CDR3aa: CASSEWFPRTGRNEQFF
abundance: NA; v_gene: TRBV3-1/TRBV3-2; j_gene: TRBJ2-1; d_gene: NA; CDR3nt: TGTGCCAGCAGCCAAGATAATGGCCAATTGGGGGCCAATGAGCAGTTCTTC; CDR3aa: CASSQDNGQLGANEQFF
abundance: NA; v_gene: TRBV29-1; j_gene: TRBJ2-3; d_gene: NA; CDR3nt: TGCAGCGTTGAAGCACAGGGAATTAGATACACAGATACGCAGTATTTT; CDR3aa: CSVEAQGIRYTDTQYF
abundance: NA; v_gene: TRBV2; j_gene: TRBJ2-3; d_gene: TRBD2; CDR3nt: TGTGCCAGCAGCGTTACTAGCGGAATCACAGATACGCAGTATTTT; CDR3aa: CASSVTSGITDTQYF
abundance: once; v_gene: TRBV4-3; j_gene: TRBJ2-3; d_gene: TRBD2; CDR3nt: TGCGCCAGCAGCCACTGGGGGGTGGGGACTAGATCAGATACGCAGTATTTT; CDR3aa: CASSHWGVGTRSDTQYF
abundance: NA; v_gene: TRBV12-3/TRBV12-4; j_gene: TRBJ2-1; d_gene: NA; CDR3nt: TGTGCCAGCAGTTTCAGAGGAACCAATGAGCAGTTCTTC; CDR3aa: CASSFRGTNEQFF
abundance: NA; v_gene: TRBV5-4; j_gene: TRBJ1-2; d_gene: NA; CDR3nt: TGTGCCAGCAGCTCGGACAGTAGTGATGGCTACACCTTC; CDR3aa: CASSSDSSDGYTF
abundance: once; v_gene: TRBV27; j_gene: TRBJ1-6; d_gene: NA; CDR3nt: TGTGCCAGCAGTTTAGACAGCGACGGGTCACCCCTCCACTTT; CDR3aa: CASSLDSDGSPLHF
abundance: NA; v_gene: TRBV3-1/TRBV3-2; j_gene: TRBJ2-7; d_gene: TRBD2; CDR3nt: TGTGCCAGCACACCTTCCAGCGGGAGGGCCTACGAGCAGTACTTC; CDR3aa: CASTPSSGRAYEQYF
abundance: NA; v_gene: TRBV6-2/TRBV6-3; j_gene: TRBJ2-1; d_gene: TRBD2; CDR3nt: TGTGCCAGCAGTCTCAGGCCCACTAGCGGGAGTTCCTACAATGAGCAGTTCTTC; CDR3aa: CASSLRPTSGSSYNEQFF
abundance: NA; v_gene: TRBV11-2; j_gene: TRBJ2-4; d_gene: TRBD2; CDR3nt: TGTGCCAGCCGTGCCTCGGGAGGACTAGACATTCAGTACTTC; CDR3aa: CASRASGGLDIQYF
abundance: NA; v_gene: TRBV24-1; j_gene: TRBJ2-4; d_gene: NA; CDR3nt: TGTGCCACCAGTGATTTGGGGGGGACGTACTTC; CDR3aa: CATSDLGGTYF
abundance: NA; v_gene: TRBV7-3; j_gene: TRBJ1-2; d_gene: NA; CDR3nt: TGTGCCAGCAGCTTAGGGGGGACTGATGGCTACACCTTC; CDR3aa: CASSLGGTDGYTF
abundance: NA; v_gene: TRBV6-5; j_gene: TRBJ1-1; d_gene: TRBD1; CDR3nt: TGTGCCAGCAGCCGGGACAGGGGGGACACTGAAGCTTTCTTT; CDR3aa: CASSRDRGDTEAFF
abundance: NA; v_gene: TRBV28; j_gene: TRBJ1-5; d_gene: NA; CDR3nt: TGTGCCAGTTTGACGGGGATTAGGCAGCCCCAGCATTTT; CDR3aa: CASLTGIRQPQHF
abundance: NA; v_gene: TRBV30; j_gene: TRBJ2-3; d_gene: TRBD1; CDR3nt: TGTGCCTGGAGGGACAGGGGCACAGATACGCAGTATTTT; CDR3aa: CAWRDRGTDTQYF
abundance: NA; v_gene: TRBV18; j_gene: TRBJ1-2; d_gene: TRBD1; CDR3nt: TGTGCCAGCGCCCCTGACAGGGACATCGCTGGCTACACCTTC; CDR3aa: CASAPDRDIAGYTF
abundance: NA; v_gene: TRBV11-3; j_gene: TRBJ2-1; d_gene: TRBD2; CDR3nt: TGTGCCAGCAGTGGAGCGGGGGGAATGTCAAATGAGCAGTTCTTC; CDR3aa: CASSGAGGMSNEQFF
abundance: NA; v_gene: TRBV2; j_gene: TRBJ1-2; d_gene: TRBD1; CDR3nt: TGTGCCAGCAGTGCCCCGGGACAGCTTTCCTATGGCTACACCTTC; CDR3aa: CASSAPGQLSYGYTF
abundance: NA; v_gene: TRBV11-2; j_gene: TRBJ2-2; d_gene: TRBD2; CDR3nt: TGTGCCAGCAGCTTAGCGGGGGCTAGCGGGAGGACGAACACCGGGGAGCTGTTTTTT; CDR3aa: CASSLAGASGRTNTGELFF
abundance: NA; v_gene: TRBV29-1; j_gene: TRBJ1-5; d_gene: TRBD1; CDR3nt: TGCAGCGTTGATGCAGGGGGGTTAGATCAGCCCCAGCATTTT; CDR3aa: CSVDAGGLDQPQHF
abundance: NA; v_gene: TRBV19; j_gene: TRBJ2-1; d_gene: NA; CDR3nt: TGTGCCAGTAGTATCGGGGTGAATGAGCAGTTCTTC; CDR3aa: CASSIGVNEQFF
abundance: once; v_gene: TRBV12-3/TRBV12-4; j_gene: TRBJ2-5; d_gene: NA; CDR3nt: TGTGCCAGCACCACTCAGGAATCGGAGACCCAGTACTTC; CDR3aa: CASTTQESETQYF
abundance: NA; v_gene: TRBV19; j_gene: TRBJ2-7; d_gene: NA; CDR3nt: TGTGCCAGTAGTGTTTCGGGCAGGGCCCCCTACGAGCAGTACTTC; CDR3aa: CASSVSGRAPYEQYF
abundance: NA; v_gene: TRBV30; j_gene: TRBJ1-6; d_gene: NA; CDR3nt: TGTGCCTGGCTCTCCGACAGCCAAAATTCACCCCTCCACTTT; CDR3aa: CAWLSDSQNSPLHF
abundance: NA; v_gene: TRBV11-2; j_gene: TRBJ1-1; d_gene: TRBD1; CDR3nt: TGTGCCAGCAGCTTTCTTTACAGGGGTAAGACTGAAGCTTTCTTT; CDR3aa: CASSFLYRGKTEAFF
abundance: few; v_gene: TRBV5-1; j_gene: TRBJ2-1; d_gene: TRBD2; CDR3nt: TGCGCCAGCAGCTTGTCTGCGGGGGGGGTCAATGAGCAGTTCTTC; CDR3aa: CASSLSAGGVNEQFF
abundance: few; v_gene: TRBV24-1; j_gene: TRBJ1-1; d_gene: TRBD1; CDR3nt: TGTGCCACCAGTGAGGGGGGACAGAATGAAGCTTTCTTT; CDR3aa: CATSEGGQNEAFF
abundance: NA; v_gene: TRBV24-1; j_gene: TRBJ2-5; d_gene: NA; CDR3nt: TGTGCCACCAGTGACCCCCAGGGGAGCGAGCTGGGGACCCAGTACTTC; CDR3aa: CATSDPQGSELGTQYF
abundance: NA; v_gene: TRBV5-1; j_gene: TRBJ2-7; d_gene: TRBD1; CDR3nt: TGCGCCAGCAGCTTACGAATATCGACAGGGGGGAACGAGCAGTACTTC; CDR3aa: CASSLRISTGGNEQYF
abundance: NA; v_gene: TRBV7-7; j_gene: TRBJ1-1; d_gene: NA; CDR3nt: TGCTTACTAGACGGGGGGCTAACGAACACTGAAGCTTTCTTT; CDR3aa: CLLDGGLTNTEAFF
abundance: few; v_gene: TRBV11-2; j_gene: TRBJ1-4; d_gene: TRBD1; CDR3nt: TGTGCCAGCAGCCAGAACAGGGGGGCCTATGAAAAACTGTTTTTT; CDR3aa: CASSQNRGAYEKLFF
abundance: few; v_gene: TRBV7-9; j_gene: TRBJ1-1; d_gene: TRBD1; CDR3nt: TGTGCCAGCAGCTTACACAACAGGGGGGCGCGCACTGAAGCTTTCTTT; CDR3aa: CASSLHNRGARTEAFF
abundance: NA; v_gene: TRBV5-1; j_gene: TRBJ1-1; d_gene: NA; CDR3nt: TGCGCCAGCAGCTTGGTGATCGGGGGGCAGGGGAACACTGAAGCTTTCTTT; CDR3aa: CASSLVIGGQGNTEAFF
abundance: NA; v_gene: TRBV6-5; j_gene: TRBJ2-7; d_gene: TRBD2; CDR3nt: TGTGCCAGCAGTTACTCCCGACTAGCGACCTACGAGCAGTACTTC; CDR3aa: CASSYSRLATYEQYF
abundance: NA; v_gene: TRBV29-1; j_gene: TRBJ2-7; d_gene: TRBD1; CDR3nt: TGCAGCGTTGAAGAGGTAGGGGGCCGGTACGAGCAGTACTTC; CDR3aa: CSVEEVGGRYEQYF
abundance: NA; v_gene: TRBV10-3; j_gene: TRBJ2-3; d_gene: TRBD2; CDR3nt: TGTGCCATCAGCGACCTAGGGCGGGGGGGCACAGATACGCAGTATTTT; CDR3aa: CAISDLGRGGTDTQYF
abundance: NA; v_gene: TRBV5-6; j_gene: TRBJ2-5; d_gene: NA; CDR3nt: TGTGCCAGCAGCGGGGGGACAGACCAAGAGACCCAGTACTTC; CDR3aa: CASSGGTDQETQYF
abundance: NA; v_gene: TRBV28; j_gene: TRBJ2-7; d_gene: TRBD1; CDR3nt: TGTGCCAGCAAATTACAGGGGGCCAGGAGCGACGAGCAGTACTTC; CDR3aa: CASKLQGARSDEQYF
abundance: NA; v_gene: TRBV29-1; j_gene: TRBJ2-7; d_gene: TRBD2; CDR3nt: TGCAGCGTTGAGGAGAGTAGCGGGGGGTCTCGTCGGGCAAGGGAGCAGTACTTC; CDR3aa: CSVEESSGGSRRAREQYF
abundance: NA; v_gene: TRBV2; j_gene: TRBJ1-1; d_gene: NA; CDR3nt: TGTGCCAGCAGTGAGCTCGGGGGCACTGAAGCTTTCTTT; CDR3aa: CASSELGGTEAFF
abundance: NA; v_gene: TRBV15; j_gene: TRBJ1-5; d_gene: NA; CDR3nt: TGTGCCACCAAAAATGAGTGGGGGGGCAATCAGCCCCAGCATTTT; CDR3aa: CATKNEWGGNQPQHF